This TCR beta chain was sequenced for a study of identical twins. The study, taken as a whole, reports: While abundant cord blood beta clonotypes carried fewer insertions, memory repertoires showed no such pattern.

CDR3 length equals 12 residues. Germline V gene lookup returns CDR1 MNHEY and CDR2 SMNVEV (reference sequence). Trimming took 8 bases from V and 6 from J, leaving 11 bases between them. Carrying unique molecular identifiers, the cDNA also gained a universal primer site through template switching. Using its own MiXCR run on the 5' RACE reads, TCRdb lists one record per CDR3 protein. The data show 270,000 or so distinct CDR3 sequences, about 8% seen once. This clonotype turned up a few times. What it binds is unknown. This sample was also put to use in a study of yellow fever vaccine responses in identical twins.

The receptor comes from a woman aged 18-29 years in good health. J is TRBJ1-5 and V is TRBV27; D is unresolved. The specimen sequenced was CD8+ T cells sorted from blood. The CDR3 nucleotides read TGTGCCAGCGGAAGTGAGGGTCAGCCCCAGCATTTT. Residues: CASGSEGQPQHF.